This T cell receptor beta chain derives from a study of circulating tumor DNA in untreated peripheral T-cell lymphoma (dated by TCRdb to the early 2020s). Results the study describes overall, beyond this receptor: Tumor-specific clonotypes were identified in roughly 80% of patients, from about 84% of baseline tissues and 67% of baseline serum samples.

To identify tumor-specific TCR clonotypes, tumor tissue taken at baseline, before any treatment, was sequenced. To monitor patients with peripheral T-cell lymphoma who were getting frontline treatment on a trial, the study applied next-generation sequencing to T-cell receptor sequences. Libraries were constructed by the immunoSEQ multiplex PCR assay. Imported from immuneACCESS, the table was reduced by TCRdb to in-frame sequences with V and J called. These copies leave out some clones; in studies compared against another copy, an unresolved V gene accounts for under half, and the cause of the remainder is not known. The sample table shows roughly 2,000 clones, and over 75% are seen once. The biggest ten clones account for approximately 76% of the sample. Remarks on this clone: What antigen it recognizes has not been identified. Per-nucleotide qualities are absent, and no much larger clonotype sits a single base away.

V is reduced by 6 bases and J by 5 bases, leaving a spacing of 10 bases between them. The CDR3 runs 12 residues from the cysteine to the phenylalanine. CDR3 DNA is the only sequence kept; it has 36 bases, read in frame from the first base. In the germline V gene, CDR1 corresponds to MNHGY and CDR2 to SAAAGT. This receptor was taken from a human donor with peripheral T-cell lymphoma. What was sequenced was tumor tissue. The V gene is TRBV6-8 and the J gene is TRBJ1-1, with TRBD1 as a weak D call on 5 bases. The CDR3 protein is CASRGVGTEAFF. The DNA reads TGTGCCAGCAGGGGGGTTGGGACTGAAGCTTTCTTT.